The 25 T cell receptor beta chains reported below all come from one sample, sequenced in a study of cytomegalovirus exposure and HLA in healthy donors. Both 60 Vbeta primers and 13 Jbeta primers went into the PCR. Sequencing used immunoSEQ multiplex PCR; TCRdb keeps in-frame clones, though not all of them. The table lists roughly 61,000 clones, around 80% of them singletons. Sequencing input: PBMCs. The receptors come from a male donor in good health and CMV-seronegative.

The chain joins TRBV27 to TRBJ2-4; 8 nucleotides line up with TRBD1. The CDR3 has 13 amino acids. Trimming cost V 8 bases and J 9 bases; bases outside gene matches: 9. Germline V gene sequence: CDR1 MNHEY, CDR2 SMNVEV (reference sequence). DNA of the CDR3: TGTGCCAGCTATCAGGGGGCTGGGGGCATTCAGTACTTC. This translates into CASYQGAGGIQYF.

This chain uses TRBV5-4 with TRBJ1-1, with a possible D match to TRBD1 (5 bases). Trimming pared 10 bases from V and 1 base from J, leaving 11 bases between. The CDR3 covers 12 residues. CDR1 SGHNT and CDR2 YYREEE come from the germline V gene (reference sequence). The CDR3 DNA follows: TGTGCCGGGGGGAGATCGAACACTGAAGCTTTCTTT. Translating gives CAGGRSNTEAFF.

The J gene is TRBJ2-3, the V gene TRBV7-9; perhaps TRBD1 as D (6 bases). Per the germline V gene, CDR1 is SEHNR and CDR2 is FQNEAQ (reference sequence). There are 14 residues in the CDR3. Trimming cost V 6 bases and J 1 base, with 11 bases left between them. This CDR3 is CASRETGGTDTQYF. The DNA of the CDR3 is TGTGCCAGCAGGGAGACAGGCGGCACAGATACGCAGTATTTT.

The chain couples TRBV30 to TRBJ1-1; the match to TRBD1 covers 8 bases. This CDR3 has 14 residues. Looked up from germline, CDR1 is GTSNPN and CDR2 is SVGIG (reference sequence). Germline trimming cut 3 bases from V and 1 base from J; bases unmatched to any gene: 4. Here the CDR3 DNA reads TGTGCCTGGAGAGAGGGACAGGAGAACACTGAAGCTTTCTTT. Protein product: CAWREGQENTEAFF. Variable domain in full (rest from reference TRBV30 and TRBJ1-1): SQTIHQWPATLVQPVGSPLSLECTVEGTSNPNLYWYRQAAGRGLQLLFYSVGIGQISSEVPQNLSASRPQDRQFILSSKKLLLSDSGFYLCAWREGQENTEAFFGQGTRLTVV.

J is TRBJ2-3 and V is TRBV19, with D perhaps TRBD2 (6 bases). CDR3 size: 18 residues. CDR1 is LNHDA and CDR2 is SQIVND in the germline V gene (reference sequence). V dropped 5 bases and J dropped 2 bases, with 23 bases sitting between them. The CDR3 DNA sequence: TGTGCCAGTAGTGACCCGACGCTAGCGAGTCAAGTCACAGATACGCAGTATTTT. This translates into CASSDPTLASQVTDTQYF.

The chain recombines TRBV5-1 with TRBJ1-1; 12 bases agree with TRBD1. The CDR3 is made up of 14 amino acids. V shed 2 bases, J shed 12 bases, and the junction held 8 bases outside the gene matches. Per the germline V gene, CDR1 is SGHRS and CDR2 is YFSETQ. CDR3 amino acids: CASSFSGQGAESFF. The CDR3 DNA sequence: TGCGCCAGCAGCTTCTCGGGACAGGGGGCAGAATCTTTCTTT.

V usage is TRBV7-9 and J usage is TRBJ1-6, with unresolved D. The CDR3 extends over 17 amino acids. Trimming took off 1 base at V and 0 bases at J, with 10 bases between the two ends. Germline CDR1 is SEHNR and CDR2 is FQNEAQ (reference sequence). The CDR3 loop is CASSLVTRDSYNSPLHF. CDR3 nucleotide sequence: TGTGCCAGCAGCTTAGTCACCCGGGACTCCTATAATTCACCCCTCCACTTT.

The J gene is TRBJ1-4, the V gene TRBV5-1, with D hard to call. The germline V and J ends were trimmed by 4 bases and 7 bases, with 20 bases remaining between them. CDR3 length equals 16 residues. Germline V gene data show CDR1 as SGHRS and CDR2 as YFSETQ. In DNA, the CDR3 is TGCGCCAGCAGCCCAGATAGGACGACTCGGGGTGAAAAACTGTTTTTT. It encodes CASSPDRTTRGEKLFF. Filled out from reference TRBV5-1 and TRBJ1-4, the complete variable domain reads KAGVTQTPRYLIKTRGQQVTLSCSPISGHRSVSWYQQTPGQGLQFLFEYFSETQRNKGNFPGRFSGRQFSNSRSEMNVSTLELGDSALYLCASSPDRTTRGEKLFFGSGTQLSVL.

The chain couples TRBV4-1 to TRBJ1-2; D gene uncertain. The V gene lost 1 base and the J gene lost 1 base, with 7 bases spanning the gap. This CDR3 comprises 14 residues. The germline V gene has CDR1 MGHRA and CDR2 YSYEKL. The CDR3 is CASSQVADNYGYTF. The DNA of the CDR3 is TGCGCCAGCAGCCAAGTGGCGGATAACTATGGCTACACCTTC.

This clone was found a few times. This chain links TRBV5-4 with TRBJ2-5, with TRBD2 as a possible D gene (5 bases). This CDR3 is 14 amino acids long. Trimming cost V 2 bases and J 1 base, with 9 bases left between them. The germline V gene encodes CDR1 SGHNT and CDR2 YYREEE (reference sequence). The DNA of the CDR3 is TGTGCCAGCAGCTTTACGGGGAGCCAAGAGACCCAGTACTTC. It codes for CASSFTGSQETQYF.

The chain joins TRBV14 to TRBJ1-2; the D gene is possibly TRBD1 (5 bases). The CDR3 extends over 13 amino acids. V was clipped by 1 base and J by 8 bases, with 11 bases between them. Germline CDR1 is SGHDN and CDR2 is FVKESK. The CDR3 is CASSQGRVGGYTF. CDR3 sequence (DNA): TGTGCCAGCAGCCAAGGCAGGGTAGGAGGCTACACCTTC.

This clone was seen a few times. The chain carries TRBV4-2 and TRBJ2-5; D may be TRBD2 (5 bases). With 4 bases removed from V and 3 bases from J, the gap between germline ends came to 18 bases. CDR1 is LGHNA, CDR2 YNFKEQ, per germline. CDR3 length: 16 residues. CDR3 in amino acids: CASSPRASPSEETQYF. CDR3 coding DNA: TGTGCCAGCAGCCCACGGGCTAGCCCGTCGGAAGAGACCCAGTACTTC.

V gene TRBV5-1 combines with J gene TRBJ2-3; a weak D match, TRBD2 (5 bases). Between the trimmed V and J ends, which lost 5 bases and 3 bases, there was a span of 10 bases. CDR1 is SGHRS, CDR2 YFSETQ, per germline. The CDR3 loop spans 13 amino acids. The CDR3 here is CASSFGVTDTQYF. The DNA for the CDR3 is TGCGCCAGCAGTTTCGGGGTGACAGATACGCAGTATTTT.

The chain uses TRBV4-2 and TRBJ2-4, with a possible D match to TRBD2 (6 bases). Per the germline V gene, CDR1 is LGHNA and CDR2 is YNFKEQ. The CDR3 extends over 16 amino acids. Trimming pared 4 bases from V and 0 bases from J, leaving 13 bases between. This CDR3 is CASSPIADVAKNIQYF. The CDR3 nucleotides read TGTGCCAGCAGCCCCATAGCGGATGTAGCCAAAAACATTCAGTACTTC.

The J gene is TRBJ2-3, the V gene TRBV9; 12 positions agree with TRBD2. V gave up 3 bases and J gave up 4 bases; unmatched junction bases: 9. CDR3 size: 17 residues. In germline, CDR1 is SGDLS, CDR2 YYNGEE. The CDR3 bases are TGTGCCAGCAGCGACCCTAGCGGGGGGGCAGGTGCAGATACGCAGTATTTT. Translation gives CASSDPSGGAGADTQYF.

CDR3 in DNA: TGTGCCAGCAGCAGGGGAGGGGGGGCCCAAGAGACCCAGTACTTC. Translation: CASSRGGGAQETQYF. The V and J genes are TRBV7-3 and TRBJ2-5, with TRBD2 as a possible D gene (7 bases). Trimming removed 5 bases at V and 1 base at J, with 14 bases between. Germline CDR1 reads SGHTA; CDR2 reads FQGTGA. This CDR3 contains 15 residues.

The genes are TRBV9 and TRBJ2-5; 8 positions agree with TRBD2. The ends lost 3 bases at V and 4 bases at J; junction bases unmatched: 11. Germline CDR1 reads SGDLS; CDR2 reads YYNGEE. The CDR3 is 16 residues long. The CDR3 DNA reads TGTGCCAGCAGCGATTTAAGACTAGCGTCTTTAGAGACCCAGTACTTC. Its translation: CASSDLRLASLETQYF.

The chain recombines TRBV6-1 with TRBJ2-3; 9 positions agree with TRBD2. Germline V gene data show CDR1 as MNHNS and CDR2 as SASEGT. The trim removed 4 bases at V and 3 bases at J, leaving 14 bases unmatched. The CDR3 runs 18 residues. DNA of the CDR3: TGTGCCAGCAGTGGGTTCCCCGCTAGCGGGGACTCGACAGATACGCAGTATTTT. Its protein is CASSGFPASGDSTDTQYF.

The chain couples TRBV19 to TRBJ1-5; 7 positions match TRBD1. This CDR3 contains 16 residues. The V and J ends lost 4 bases and 5 bases, in that order; junction bases with no gene match: 11. Germline V gives CDR1 LNHDA, CDR2 SQIVND (reference sequence). CDR3: CASSTRADRADQPQHF. The CDR3 nucleotides are TGTGCCAGTAGTACCCGGGCCGACAGGGCCGATCAGCCCCAGCATTTT.

V usage is TRBV7-3 and J usage is TRBJ1-2; D perhaps matches TRBD1 (6 bases). The CDR3 sequence is 15 residues long. Germline CDR1 and CDR2: SGHTA and FQGTGA. V dropped 5 bases and J dropped 4 bases, with 17 bases sitting between them. The CDR3 sequence is CASSPGPGQLYGYTF. The DNA of the CDR3 is TGTGCCAGCAGCCCAGGTCCGGGACAACTCTATGGCTACACCTTC.

The count of this clone is one. The gene calls are TRBV11-2 and TRBJ2-7; TRBD2 aligns across 8 bases. With 1 base clipped from V and 0 bases from J, the junction kept 8 bases outside the gene matches. From germline, CDR1 is SGHAT and CDR2 FQNNGV. This CDR3 spans 17 amino acids. CDR3 loop: CASSLGRWGTSSYEQYF. As DNA, the CDR3 is TGTGCCAGCAGCTTAGGTCGTTGGGGGACTAGCTCCTACGAGCAGTACTTC.

The V and J genes are TRBV27 and TRBJ2-3, with 9 bases lining up with TRBD2. The V and J ends lost 6 bases and 0 bases, in that order; junction bases with no gene match: 4. In germline, CDR1 is MNHEY, CDR2 SMNVEV (reference sequence). The CDR3 has 15 residues. For the CDR3, the DNA is TGTGCCAGCAGAGAACTAGCGGGTAGCACAGATACGCAGTATTTT. Its protein is CASRELAGSTDTQYF.

V gene TRBV5-1 combines with J gene TRBJ2-2; tentatively, D is TRBD2 (5 bases). The V end was cut by 0 bases, the J end by 2 bases, with 11 bases between. This CDR3 is 16 amino acids long. CDR1 is SGHRS and CDR2 is YFSETQ in the germline V gene. CDR3 protein: CASSLASGVNTGELFF. The CDR3 region has the DNA TGCGCCAGCAGCTTGGCAAGCGGAGTTAACACCGGGGAGCTGTTTTTT. Using reference TRBV5-1 and TRBJ2-2 for the parts outside the CDR3, the full variable domain is KAGVTQTPRYLIKTRGQQVTLSCSPISGHRSVSWYQQTPGQGLQFLFEYFSETQRNKGNFPGRFSGRQFSNSRSEMNVSTLELGDSALYLCASSLASGVNTGELFFGEGSRLTVL.

This clone occurred once. The chain couples TRBV30 to TRBJ1-1, with TRBD1 matching over 8 bases. The length of the CDR3 is 12 residues. V trimming: 5 bases; J trimming: 6 bases; junction bases outside the gene matches: 5. From germline, CDR1 is GTSNPN and CDR2 SVGIG (reference sequence). CDR3 amino acids: CAWDRGPPEAFF. For the CDR3, the DNA is TGTGCCTGGGACAGGGGCCCCCCTGAAGCTTTCTTT.

J is TRBJ1-1 and V is TRBV11-2; D is unresolved. The CDR3 is made up of 12 amino acids. Germline CDR1 is SGHAT and CDR2 is FQNNGV. The V gene lost 4 bases and the J gene lost 8 bases, with 11 bases spanning the gap. CDR3 bases: TGTGCCAGCAGCTCGACACGTGGCGAAGCTTTCTTT. This sequence encodes CASSSTRGEAFF.